This TCR beta chain was profiled in a study of blood T cell repertoires in COVID-19. About the research overall: The United States, Italy and Spain were the sources of the acute and convalescent COVID-19 samples. Nucleic acid was either cDNA or gDNA, and it came from T cells, B-cell-depleted T cells, or PBMCs.

This CDR3 contains 17 residues. J gave up 3 bases and V 4 bases, and 15 bases lay outside the gene matches. Per the germline V gene, CDR1 is SGHDT and CDR2 is YYEEEE. In the original analysis: It was from reference gene primer amplification that nucleated cell counts were estimated. Sequencing was performed with immunoSEQ multiplex PCR; in TCRdb, only in-frame clones are kept and a portion is missing. The V and J calls and clone size are taken from that table; D and trimming were inferred from the DNA. The table shows about 100,000 clones, with just over 90% occurring only once. The sample consisted of peripheral blood. This receptor was taken from a man aged 50 or older with acute or convalescent COVID-19. The chain recombines TRBV5-6 with TRBJ1-2; 7 positions agree with TRBD1. In nucleotides, the CDR3 is TGTGCCAGCAGCAAAGGGACAGCTAGTACCACCTACTATGGCTACACCTTC. Translating it yields CASSKGTASTTYYGYTF.